Below, 18 T cell receptor beta chains from the same sample are listed, as sequenced in a study of cytomegalovirus exposure and HLA in healthy donors. The PCR ran on 60 Vbeta and 13 Jbeta primers. Profiling relied on immunoSEQ multiplex PCR, and the TCRdb table lists in-frame clones only, not all of them. The sample contains 100,000 to 150,000 clones, 55% to 75% of which appear only once. The sequenced material came from PBMCs. These receptors originate from a man aged 30-40 years in good health and CMV-seronegative.

The chain employs TRBV19 and TRBJ2-2, with 10 positions matching TRBD2. This CDR3 comprises 20 residues. With 4 bases clipped from V and 7 bases from J, the junction kept 21 bases outside the gene matches. CDR1 is LNHDA, CDR2 SQIVND, per germline (reference sequence). The DNA of the CDR3 is TGTGCCAGTAGTACCCCGAGGGTAGCAGCGGGGGGGCGGGTTGGCGGGGAGCTGTTTTTT. This gives the protein CASSTPRVAAGGRVGGELFF.

This chain links TRBV4-3 with TRBJ2-1; D gene uncertain. Germline loops: CDR1 LGHNA, CDR2 YSLEER. V shed 0 bases and J shed 4 bases, with 10 bases lying between them. This CDR3 has 15 amino acids. CDR3: CASSQDRALYNEQFF. The CDR3 region has the DNA TGCGCCAGCAGCCAAGATCGAGCTCTTTACAATGAGCAGTTCTTC.

This clone was detected once. This chain connects TRBV2 to TRBJ2-7; weak D call: TRBD1 (5 bases). Trimming cost V 7 bases and J 6 bases, with 19 bases left between them. There are 14 residues in the CDR3. CDR1 and CDR2 from the germline V gene are SNHLY and FYNNEI. DNA of the CDR3: TGTGCCAGCACTCTCCTACAGGATTCGAGCGAGCAGTACTTC. Residues: CASTLLQDSSEQYF.

The chain combines TRBV5-6 with TRBJ2-7; perhaps TRBD1 as D (6 bases). Between the trimmed V and J ends, which lost 0 bases and 0 bases, there was a span of 10 bases. This CDR3 contains 15 residues. Germline V gene data show CDR1 as SGHDT and CDR2 as YYEEEE. Here the CDR3 reads CASSLVGQNSYEQYF. The CDR3 DNA follows: TGTGCCAGCAGCTTGGTAGGACAGAACTCCTACGAGCAGTACTTC. The full variable domain, completed using reference TRBV5-6 and TRBJ2-7, is DAGVTQSPTHLIKTRGQQVTLRCSPKSGHDTVSWYQQALGQGPQFIFQYYEEEERQRGNFPDRFSGHQFPNYSSELNVNALLLGDSALYLCASSLVGQNSYEQYFGPGTRLTVT.

The chain joins TRBV4-1 to TRBJ1-2; D might be TRBD1 (6 bases). Trimming cost V 3 bases and J 7 bases, with 18 bases left between them. The CDR3 extends over 15 amino acids. Germline values: CDR1 MGHRA, CDR2 YSYEKL. As DNA, the CDR3 is TGCGCCAGCAGCCAGCAAATCGCGGGGGCTGGTGGCTACACCTTC. Protein product: CASSQQIAGAGGYTF.

This clone was detected only a few times. This chain links TRBV28 with TRBJ1-6, with D tentatively TRBD1 (6 bases). Trimming pared 6 bases from V and 7 bases from J, leaving 16 bases between. The CDR3 spans 15 residues. CDR1 and CDR2 from the germline V gene are MDHEN and SYDVKM. The CDR3 loop reads CASSPTGIGNSPLHF. The CDR3 coding sequence is TGTGCCAGCAGCCCTACAGGGATTGGGAATTCACCCCTCCACTTT. Using reference TRBV28 and TRBJ1-6 for the parts outside the CDR3, the full variable domain is DVKVTQSSRYLVKRTGEKVFLECVQDMDHENMFWYRQDPGLGLRLIYFSYDVKMKEKGDIPEGYSVSREKKERFSLILESASTNQTSMYLCASSPTGIGNSPLHFGNGTRLTVT.

V and J are TRBV2 and TRBJ1-2, with a tentative D call TRBD1 (5 bases). Germline values: CDR1 SNHLY, CDR2 FYNNEI. The CDR3 spans 15 residues. The V end lost 8 bases, the J end lost 1 base, and 17 bases lay between the germline ends. The CDR3 sequence is CASGAEGAINYGYTF. The CDR3 region has the DNA TGTGCCAGCGGGGCGGAGGGCGCGATTAACTATGGCTACACCTTC.

The rearrangement links TRBV5-1 to TRBJ1-1; D ambiguous. V was clipped by 0 bases and J by 5 bases, with 14 bases between them. Per germline, CDR1 SGHRS and CDR2 YFSETQ. The CDR3 runs 15 residues. The CDR3 sequence is CASSLDRLGGTEAFF. The CDR3 DNA follows: TGCGCCAGCAGCTTGGACCGGCTAGGCGGTACTGAAGCTTTCTTT.

V gene TRBV2 combines with J gene TRBJ2-7, with D perhaps matching TRBD1 (6 bases). The CDR3 is made up of 14 amino acids. The ends were cut back, 6 bases at V and 0 bases at J, with 12 bases in the middle. Germline CDR1 and CDR2: SNHLY and FYNNEI. CDR3 nucleotide sequence: TGTGCCAGCAGCGCAGACAGGCGCTCCTACGAGCAGTACTTC. Translating gives CASSADRRSYEQYF.

Worth noting for this clone: At one end, the junction sequence differs from germline, possibly due to a read error. The V call is TRBV7-9, the J call TRBJ1-4; D uncertain. This CDR3 contains 12 residues. Per germline, CDR1 SEHNR and CDR2 FQNEAQ (reference sequence). The CDR3: CSSSLGETHLLF. The CDR3 nucleotides read TGTTCCAGCAGCTTAGGAGAAACCCACCTTCTTTTT.

The sample holds a few counts of this clone. The V call is TRBV30, the J call TRBJ2-7; 13 bases fit TRBD2. The CDR3 has 19 amino acids. Per the germline V gene, CDR1 is GTSNPN and CDR2 is SVGIG (reference sequence). Unmatched junction bases numbered 23, after V lost 7 bases and J lost 5 bases. As DNA, the CDR3 is TGTGCCTCCCCCCCTCGGGGAGACCATGGGACTAGCGGGAAGAACGAGCAGTACTTC. Its translation is CASPPRGDHGTSGKNEQYF.

The chain uses TRBV19 and TRBJ2-1; 8 nucleotides align to TRBD1. The ends lost 4 bases at V and 7 bases at J; junction bases unmatched: 18. This CDR3 has 18 residues. CDR1 and CDR2 from the germline V gene are LNHDA and SQIVND (reference sequence). CDR3: CASSNPPYTGGFSNEQFF. The CDR3 coding sequence is TGTGCCAGTAGTAACCCCCCATACACAGGGGGGTTTTCGAATGAGCAGTTCTTC.

This clone turned up a few times. This chain uses TRBV5-5 with TRBJ2-1; TRBD2 aligns across 16 bases. The CDR3 extends over 16 amino acids. Germline V gives CDR1 SGHKS, CDR2 YYEKEE (reference sequence). Trimming cost V 4 bases and J 8 bases; bases outside gene matches: 6. The CDR3 here is CASSLSGLAGGDEQFF. The DNA for the CDR3 is TGTGCCAGCAGCCTGTCGGGACTAGCGGGGGGGGATGAGCAGTTCTTC.

The chain joins TRBV11-3 to TRBJ2-5, with TRBD1 matching 8 bases. Germline lookup yields CDR1 SGHNT and CDR2 YENEEA. This CDR3 has 15 amino acids. V was clipped by 4 bases and J by 4 bases; unmatched bases: 8. The CDR3 region is CASSSRQGPTETQYF. The CDR3 DNA sequence: TGTGCCAGCAGCTCGAGACAGGGGCCCACAGAGACCCAGTACTTC. Variable domain in full (rest from reference TRBV11-3 and TRBJ2-5): EAGVVQSPRYKIIEKKQPVAFWCNPISGHNTLYWYLQNLGQGPELLIRYENEEAVDDSQLPKDRFSAERLKGVDSTLKIQPAELGDSAVYLCASSSRQGPTETQYFGPGTRLLVL.

This rearrangement joins TRBV13 to TRBJ1-1; D is undetermined. Germline CDR1 and CDR2: PRHDT and FYEKMQ (reference sequence). The CDR3 is made up of 13 amino acids. V dropped 1 base and J dropped 0 bases, with 3 bases sitting between them. CDR3 in DNA: TGTGCCAGCAGCTTAGCCGTGAACACTGAAGCTTTCTTT. This gives the protein CASSLAVNTEAFF.

In its sample, this clone was seen a few times. This sequence joins TRBV2 and TRBJ2-5; no firm D call. The V and J ends lost 4 bases and 0 bases respectively, with 6 bases between them. The CDR3 sequence is 13 residues long. Germline loops: CDR1 SNHLY, CDR2 FYNNEI. Here the CDR3 DNA reads TGTGCCAGCAGTGTACTTAACCAAGAGACCCAGTACTTC. Translating it yields CASSVLNQETQYF.

This clone was seen only once. This chain links TRBV7-3 with TRBJ2-1; 7 bases agree with TRBD2. Germline CDR1 SGHTA, CDR2 FQGTGA. The CDR3 extends over 14 amino acids. V was clipped by 1 base and J by 8 bases; unmatched bases: 5. CDR3 loop: CASSLMGTIDEQFF. The CDR3 nucleotides read TGTGCCAGCAGCTTAATGGGGACTATCGATGAGCAGTTCTTC. Using reference TRBV7-3 and TRBJ2-1 for the parts outside the CDR3, the full variable domain is GAGVSQTPSNKVTEKGKYVELRCDPISGHTALYWYRQSLGQGPEFLIYFQGTGAADDSGLPNDRFFAVRPEGSVSTLKIQRTERGDSAVYLCASSLMGTIDEQFFGPGTRLTVL.

V and J are TRBV15 and TRBJ1-1, with a possible D match to TRBD1 (6 bases). The germline gives CDR1 LNHNV, CDR2 YYDKDF (reference sequence). This CDR3 comprises 13 residues. Trimming removed 3 bases at V and 6 bases at J, with 11 bases between. The CDR3 loop reads CATSSSGGAEAFF. In DNA form, the CDR3 reads TGTGCCACCAGCAGTTCGGGGGGCGCTGAAGCTTTCTTT.